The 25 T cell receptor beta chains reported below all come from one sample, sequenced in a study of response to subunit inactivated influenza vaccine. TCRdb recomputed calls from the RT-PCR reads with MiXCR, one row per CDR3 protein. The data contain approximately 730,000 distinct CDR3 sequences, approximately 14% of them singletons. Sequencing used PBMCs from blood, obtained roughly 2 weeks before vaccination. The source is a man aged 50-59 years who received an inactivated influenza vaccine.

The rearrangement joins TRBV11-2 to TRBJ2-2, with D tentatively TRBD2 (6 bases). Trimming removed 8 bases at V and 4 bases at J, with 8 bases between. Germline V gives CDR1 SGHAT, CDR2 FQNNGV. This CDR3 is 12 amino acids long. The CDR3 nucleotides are TGTGCCAGCGGGAGGAGCACCGGGGAGCTGTTTTTT. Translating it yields CASGRSTGELFF.

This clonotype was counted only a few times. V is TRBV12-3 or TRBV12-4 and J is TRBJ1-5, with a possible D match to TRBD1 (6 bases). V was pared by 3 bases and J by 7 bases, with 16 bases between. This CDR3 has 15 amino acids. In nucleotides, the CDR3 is TGTGCCAGCAGTTTCTACAGGGACTTCCCCCAGCCCCAGCATTTT. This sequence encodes CASSFYRDFPQPQHF.

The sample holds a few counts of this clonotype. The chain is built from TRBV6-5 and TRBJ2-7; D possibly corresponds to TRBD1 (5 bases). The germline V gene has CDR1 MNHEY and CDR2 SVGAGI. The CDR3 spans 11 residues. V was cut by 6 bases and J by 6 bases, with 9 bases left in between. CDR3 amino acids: CASRSGFEQYF. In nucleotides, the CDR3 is TGTGCCAGCAGGTCAGGGTTCGAGCAGTACTTC.

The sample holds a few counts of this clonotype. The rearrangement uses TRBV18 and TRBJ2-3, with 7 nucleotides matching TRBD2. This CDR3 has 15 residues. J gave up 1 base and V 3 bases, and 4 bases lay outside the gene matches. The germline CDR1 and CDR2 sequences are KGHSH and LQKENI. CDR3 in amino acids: CASSPPGLRTDTQYF. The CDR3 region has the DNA TGTGCCAGCTCACCTCCGGGACTACGCACAGATACGCAGTATTTT.

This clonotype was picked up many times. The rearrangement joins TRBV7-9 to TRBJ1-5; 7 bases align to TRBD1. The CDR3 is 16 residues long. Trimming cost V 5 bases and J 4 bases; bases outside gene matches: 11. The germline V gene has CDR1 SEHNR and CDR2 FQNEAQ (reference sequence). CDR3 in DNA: TGTGCCAGCAGCGAGTTGGGACAGAACAAGAATCAGCCCCAGCATTTT. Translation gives CASSELGQNKNQPQHF.

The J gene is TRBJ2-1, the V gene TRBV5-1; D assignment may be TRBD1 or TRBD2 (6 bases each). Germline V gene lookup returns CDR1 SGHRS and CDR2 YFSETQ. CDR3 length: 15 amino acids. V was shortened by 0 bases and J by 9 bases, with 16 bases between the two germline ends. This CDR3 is CASSLGGGSSGEQFF. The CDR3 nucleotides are TGCGCCAGCAGCTTGGGAGGGGGGTCCAGTGGTGAGCAGTTCTTC.

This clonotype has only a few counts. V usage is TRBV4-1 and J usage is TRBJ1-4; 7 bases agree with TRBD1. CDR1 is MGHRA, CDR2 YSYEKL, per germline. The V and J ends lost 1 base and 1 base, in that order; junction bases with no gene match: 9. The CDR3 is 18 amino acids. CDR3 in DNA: TGCGCCAGCAGCCAAGTAGGGGGCGCATTTGGAACTAATGAAAAACTGTTTTTT. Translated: CASSQVGGAFGTNEKLFF.

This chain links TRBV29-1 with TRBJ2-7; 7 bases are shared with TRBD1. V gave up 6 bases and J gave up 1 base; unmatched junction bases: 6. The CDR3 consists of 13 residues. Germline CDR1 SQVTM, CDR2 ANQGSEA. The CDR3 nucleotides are TGCAGCGTCCGGACAGGAGCGTCCTACGAGCAGTACTTC. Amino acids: CSVRTGASYEQYF.

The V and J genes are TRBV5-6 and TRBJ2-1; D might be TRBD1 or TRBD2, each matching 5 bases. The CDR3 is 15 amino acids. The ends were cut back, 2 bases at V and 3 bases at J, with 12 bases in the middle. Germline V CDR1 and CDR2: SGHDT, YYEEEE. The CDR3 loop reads CASSFLRDGYNEQFF. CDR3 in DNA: TGTGCCAGCAGCTTCCTTAGGGACGGCTACAATGAGCAGTTCTTC.

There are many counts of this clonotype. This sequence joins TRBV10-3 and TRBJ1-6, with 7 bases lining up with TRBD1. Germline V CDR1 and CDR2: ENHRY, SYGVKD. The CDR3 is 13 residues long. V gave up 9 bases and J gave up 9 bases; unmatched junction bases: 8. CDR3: CAIRTGGSSPLHF. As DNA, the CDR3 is TGTGCCATACGGACAGGAGGGAGTTCACCCCTCCACTTT.

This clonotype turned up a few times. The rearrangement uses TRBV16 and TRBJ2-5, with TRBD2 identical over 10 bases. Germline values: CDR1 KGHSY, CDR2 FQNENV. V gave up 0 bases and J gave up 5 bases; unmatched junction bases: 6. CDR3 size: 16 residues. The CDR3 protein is CASSQSPSGRGETQYF. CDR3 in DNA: TGTGCCAGCAGCCAATCCCCTAGCGGGAGAGGGGAGACCCAGTACTTC.

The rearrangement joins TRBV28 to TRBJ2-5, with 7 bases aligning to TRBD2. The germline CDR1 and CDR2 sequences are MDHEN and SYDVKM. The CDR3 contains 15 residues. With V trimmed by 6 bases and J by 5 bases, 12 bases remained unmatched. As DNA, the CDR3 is TGTGCCAGCAGGACCCCCACGGGGGGAAGGGAGACCCAGTACTTC. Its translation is CASRTPTGGRETQYF.

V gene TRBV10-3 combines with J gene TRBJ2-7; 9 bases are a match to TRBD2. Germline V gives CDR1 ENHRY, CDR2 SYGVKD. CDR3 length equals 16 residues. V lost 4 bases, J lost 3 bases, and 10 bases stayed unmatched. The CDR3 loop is CAISGGWSGGNYEQYF. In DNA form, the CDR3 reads TGTGCCATCAGTGGGGGATGGAGCGGGGGGAACTACGAGCAGTACTTC.

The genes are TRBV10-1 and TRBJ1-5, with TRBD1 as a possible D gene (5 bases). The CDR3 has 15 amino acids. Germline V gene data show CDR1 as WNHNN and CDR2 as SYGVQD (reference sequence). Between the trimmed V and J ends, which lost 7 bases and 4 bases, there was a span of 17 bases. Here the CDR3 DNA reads TGCGCCAGCATCCCAGTCCGGGACCCTAATCAGCCCCAGCATTTT. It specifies CASIPVRDPNQPQHF.

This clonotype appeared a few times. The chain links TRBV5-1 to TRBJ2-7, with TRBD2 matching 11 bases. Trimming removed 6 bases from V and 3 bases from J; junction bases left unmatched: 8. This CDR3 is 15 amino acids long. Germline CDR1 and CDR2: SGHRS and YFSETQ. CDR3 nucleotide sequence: TGCGCCAGCACAACTAGCGGGGGTACACACTACGAGCAGTACTTC. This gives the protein CASTTSGGTHYEQYF.

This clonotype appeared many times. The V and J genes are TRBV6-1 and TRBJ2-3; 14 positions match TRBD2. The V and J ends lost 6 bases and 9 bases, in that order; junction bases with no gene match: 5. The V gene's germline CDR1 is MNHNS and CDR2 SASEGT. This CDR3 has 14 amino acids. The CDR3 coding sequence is TGTGCCAGCAGAACCGGGACTAGCGGGGGCACGCAGTATTTT. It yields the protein CASRTGTSGGTQYF.

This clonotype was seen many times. The CDR3 bases are TGTGCCAGCAGTTTGAGGGGGGCTGGGACAGGGGGCGCGAGGGCCTACGAGCAGTACTTC. Translation: CASSLRGAGTGGARAYEQYF. This chain uses TRBV27 with TRBJ2-7; 12 positions agree with TRBD1. There are 20 residues in the CDR3. Germline values: CDR1 MNHEY, CDR2 SMNVEV (reference sequence). The V segment lost 3 bases and the J segment 2 bases; nucleotides outside the gene matches: 17.

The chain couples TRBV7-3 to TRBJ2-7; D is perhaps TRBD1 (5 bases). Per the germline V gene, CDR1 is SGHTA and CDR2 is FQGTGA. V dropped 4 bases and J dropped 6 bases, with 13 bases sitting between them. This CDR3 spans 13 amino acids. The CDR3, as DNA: TGTGCCAGCAGCTCATCCGCAGGGCGCGAGCAGTACTTC. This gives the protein CASSSSAGREQYF.

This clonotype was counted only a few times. This CDR3 is CASSPPNGPSLEAFF. The CDR3 coding sequence is TGTGCCAGCTCACCACCGAATGGGCCGAGTCTGGAAGCTTTCTTT. The gene calls are TRBV18 and TRBJ1-1; no clear D. Germline V gene sequence: CDR1 KGHSH, CDR2 LQKENI. V was trimmed by 0 bases and J by 8 bases, leaving 16 bases between them. This CDR3 has 15 residues.

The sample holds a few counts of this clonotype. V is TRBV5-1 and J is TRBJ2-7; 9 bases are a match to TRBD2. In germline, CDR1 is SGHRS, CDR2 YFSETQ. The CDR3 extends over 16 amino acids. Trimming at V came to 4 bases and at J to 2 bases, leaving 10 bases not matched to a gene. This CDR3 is CASSQGMVAGAYEQYF. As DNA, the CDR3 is TGCGCCAGCAGCCAAGGGATGGTAGCGGGAGCCTACGAGCAGTACTTC.

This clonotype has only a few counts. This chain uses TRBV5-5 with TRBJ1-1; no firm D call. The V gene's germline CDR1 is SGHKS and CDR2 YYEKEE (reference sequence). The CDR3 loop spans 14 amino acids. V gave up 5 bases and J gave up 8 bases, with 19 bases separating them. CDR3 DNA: TGTGCCAGCAGTTTTGGACGCGCCCGAGAGGAAGCTTTCTTT. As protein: CASSFGRAREEAFF. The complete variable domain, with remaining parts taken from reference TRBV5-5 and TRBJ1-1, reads DAGVTQSPTHLIKTRGQQVTLRCSPISGHKSVSWYQQVLGQGPQFIFQYYEKEERGRGNFPDRFSARQFPNYSSELNVNALLLGDSALYLCASSFGRAREEAFFGQGTRLTVV.

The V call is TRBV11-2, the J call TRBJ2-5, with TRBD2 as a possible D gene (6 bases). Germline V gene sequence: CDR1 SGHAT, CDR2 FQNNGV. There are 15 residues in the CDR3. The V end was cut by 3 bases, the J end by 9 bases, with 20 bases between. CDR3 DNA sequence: TGTGCCAGCAGCTTTCGGGGGAGCCCAAGGAGGGCCCAGTACTTC. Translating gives CASSFRGSPRRAQYF.

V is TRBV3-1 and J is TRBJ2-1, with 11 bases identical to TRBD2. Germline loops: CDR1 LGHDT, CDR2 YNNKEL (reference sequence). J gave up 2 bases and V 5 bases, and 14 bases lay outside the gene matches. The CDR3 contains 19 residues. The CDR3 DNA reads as TGTGCCAGCAGCGTAGGCCTGGGCCTAGCGGGAGGACCCTACAATGAGCAGTTCTTC. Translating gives CASSVGLGLAGGPYNEQFF.

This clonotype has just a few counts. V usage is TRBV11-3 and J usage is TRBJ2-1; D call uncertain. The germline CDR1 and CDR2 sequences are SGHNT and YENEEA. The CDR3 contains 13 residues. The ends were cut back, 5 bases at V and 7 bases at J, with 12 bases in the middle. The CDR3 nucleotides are TGTGCCAGCAGCACCCCACAGCAAAATGAGCAGTTCTTC. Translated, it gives CASSTPQQNEQFF.

This CDR3 reads CSAKSWGDSSYNEQFF. The CDR3 DNA reads as TGCAGTGCCAAGTCCTGGGGGGACAGCTCCTACAATGAGCAGTTCTTC. The V call is TRBV20-1, the J call TRBJ2-1; weak D call: TRBD1 (7 bases). There are 16 residues in the CDR3. With 6 bases removed from V and 0 bases from J, the gap between germline ends came to 18 bases. Germline CDR1 is DFQATT and CDR2 is SNEGSKA (reference sequence).